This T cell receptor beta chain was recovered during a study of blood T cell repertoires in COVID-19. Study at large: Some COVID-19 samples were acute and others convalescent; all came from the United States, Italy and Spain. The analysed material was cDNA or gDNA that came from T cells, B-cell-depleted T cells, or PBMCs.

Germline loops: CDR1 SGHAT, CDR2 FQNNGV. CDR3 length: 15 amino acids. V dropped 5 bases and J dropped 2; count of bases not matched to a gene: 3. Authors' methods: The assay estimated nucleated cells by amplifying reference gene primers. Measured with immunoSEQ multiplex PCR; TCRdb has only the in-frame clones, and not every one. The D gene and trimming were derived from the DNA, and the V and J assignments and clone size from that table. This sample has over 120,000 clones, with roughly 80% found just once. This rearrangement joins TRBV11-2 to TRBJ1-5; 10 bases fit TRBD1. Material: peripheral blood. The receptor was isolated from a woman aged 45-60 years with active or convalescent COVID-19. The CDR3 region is CASSRDRGRNQPQHF. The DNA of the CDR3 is TGTGCCAGCAGCCGGGACAGGGGACGCAATCAGCCCCAGCATTTT.